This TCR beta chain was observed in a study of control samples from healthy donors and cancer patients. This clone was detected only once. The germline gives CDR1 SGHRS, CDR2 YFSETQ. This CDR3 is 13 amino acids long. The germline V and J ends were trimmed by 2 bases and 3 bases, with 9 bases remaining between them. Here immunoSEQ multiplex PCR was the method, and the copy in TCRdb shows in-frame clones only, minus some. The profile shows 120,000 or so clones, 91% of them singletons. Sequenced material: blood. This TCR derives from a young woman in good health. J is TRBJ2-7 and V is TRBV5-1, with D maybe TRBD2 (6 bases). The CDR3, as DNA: TGCGCCAGCAGCTTACCGGGGGACTACGAGCAGTACTTC. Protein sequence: CASSLPGDYEQYF.